The present entry profiles one TCR beta chain with its context. What it binds is unknown. These data are taken from a study of blood T cells in healthy people across ages. Across the study: About one barcoded TCR beta cDNA was captured per two T cells.

Overall study findings and caveats: The study lacked donor CMV status, which possibly confounded expanded clonotype changes.

Sample-barcoded 5' priming and a J-beta primer mix drove a second PCR of roughly 7 to 11 cycles. Template switching added a 12-random-nucleotide identifier to every cDNA molecule. From each sample, at least 2.5 million paired-end reads containing CDR3 were obtained. TCRdb reprocessed the 5' RACE reads with MiXCR, giving one entry per CDR3 protein. The sample carries 700,000 to 950,000 distinct CDR3 sequences, more than 45% recorded once. The CDR3 runs to 13 residues. Germline V lookup: CDR1 MGHRA, CDR2 YSYEKL. V was cut by 1 base and J by 6 bases, with 6 bases left in between. The chain links TRBV4-1 to TRBJ2-2, with D uncertain. The sequenced sample consisted of blood. The sequence came from a man aged 30 to 39 in good health. As DNA, the CDR3 is TGCGCCAGCAGCCAAGTTAAGGCCGGGGAGCTGTTTTTT. Amino acids: CASSQVKAGELFF.